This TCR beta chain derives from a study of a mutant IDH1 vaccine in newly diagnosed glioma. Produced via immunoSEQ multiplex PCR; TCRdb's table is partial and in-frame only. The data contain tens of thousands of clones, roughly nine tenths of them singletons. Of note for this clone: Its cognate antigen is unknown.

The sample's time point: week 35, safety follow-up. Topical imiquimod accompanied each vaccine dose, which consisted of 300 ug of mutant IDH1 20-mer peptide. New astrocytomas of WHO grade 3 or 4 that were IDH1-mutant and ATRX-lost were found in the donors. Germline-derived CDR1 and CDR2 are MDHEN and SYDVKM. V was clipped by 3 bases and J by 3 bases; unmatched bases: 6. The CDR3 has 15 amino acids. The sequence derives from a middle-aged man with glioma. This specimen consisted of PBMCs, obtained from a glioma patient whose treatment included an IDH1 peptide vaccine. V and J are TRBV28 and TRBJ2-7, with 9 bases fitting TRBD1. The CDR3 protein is CASSFRGQGHYEQYF. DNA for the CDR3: TGTGCCAGCAGTTTTAGGGGACAGGGACACTACGAGCAGTACTTC.